This T cell receptor beta chain emerged from a study of T cells in Graves' hyperthyroidism and ophthalmopathy (dated by TCRdb to between 2018 and 2021). About the study as a whole: Peripheral blood samples were taken at initial diagnosis, before any treatment was given. To identify TCR V-J signatures that set the groups apart, the researchers used a discovery cohort of 100 patients, made up of 40 to 45 with Graves' ophthalmopathy and some 58 with stable Graves' hyperthyroidism. Prospective prediction of ophthalmopathy was tested in an independent validation cohort of some 19 hyperthyroidism patients and 17 patients who later progressed to ophthalmopathy. The approximately 90 discovery patients were divided at random into training and test sets in a 7:3 ratio. In more than 5 Graves' hyperthyroidism patients, the study also compared T-cell repertoires from thyroid tissue with T-cell repertoires from blood. After blood sampling, hyperthyroidism patients were treated with methimazole at a starting dose of 30 mg daily, and ophthalmopathy patients were treated with high-dose intravenous methylprednisolone. The paper reports TCR Vbeta CDR3 sequencing of about 140 peripheral blood samples: some 44 ophthalmopathy, under 80 hyperthyroidism and around 17 progressor patients.

CDR1 and CDR2 were assigned from the germline V gene as MNHEY and SVGAGI. The CDR3 numbers 13 residues from cysteine through phenylalanine. This entry keeps only the CDR3 DNA: 39 bases, framed from base 1. Trimming costs V 1 base and J 1 base, and their ends lie 4 bases apart. The sample holds a few counts of this clonotype. It has no known antigen specificity. Base-call qualities are not available, and no considerably larger clone is one nucleotide away. A patient counted as having stable Graves' hyperthyroidism if no progression to ophthalmopathy occurred over 18 months of follow-up. Hyperthyroidism patients were aged 18 to 65 years and newly diagnosed, with disease duration of less than 2 months. Exclusion was applied to patients with uncontrolled infections, other autoimmune diseases, pregnancy or lactation. Diagnoses relied on clinical symptoms, serum thyroxine and TRAb, thyroid ultrasound and orbital computed tomography. Ficoll-Paque density gradient centrifugation was used to isolate PBMCs from about 9.4 ml of fresh peripheral blood. Total RNA was extracted using Trizol reagent, and RNA quality was assessed on an Agilent 2100 Bioanalyzer.

TCR beta CDR3 regions were amplified from RNA transcripts. The TCR CDR3 was subjected to a first round of RT-PCR using the HTBI primer set and the Qiagen OneStep RT-PCR kit. A second multiplex PCR round built the libraries, followed by size selection and purification. Libraries were sequenced paired-end with 100 bp reads on an Illumina HiSeq2000. On the authors' methods: SOAPnuke was used to process the raw data, throwing out any read that contained adapters or uncalled bases, had a mean Phred below 15, or lacked an exact constant-primer or identifier match. High-quality paired reads were merged using COPE v1.2.5, and each unique nucleotide sequence was defined as a clonotype. MiTCR v1.1 was used to align the clonotypes against IMGT TRBV, TRBD and TRBJ reference segments. Only V-J combinations with frequency above 0.0001, covering 99.2% of repertoires, were analysed. The TCS score was defined as F50 (clonal expansion) divided by E x V (chaos), with BLOSUM62-based TCRdist calculated between CDR3 peptides within each V-J. Welch's t-statistics and random forest reduced around 550 V-J features to roughly 13, which were used in a naive Bayes classifier (R e1071). TCRdb trimmed the raw reads at Q25, called clones with MiXCR and kept productive beta chains. Each entry is one CDR3 protein sequence, shown with its most common DNA and genes. TCRdb's processing, not the authors', yielded these V and J calls. A total of 550,000 to 600,000 distinct CDR3 sequences appear in this sample, 16% of them only once. The leading ten clones occupy about 20% of the sample.

Findings and caveats that apply to the study as a whole: Most expanded thyroid clonotypes (frequency above 0.001) were also found in blood, which suggests that blood repertoires may mirror thyroid immune responses. In validation, the model predicted progression to ophthalmopathy a median of 6.5 months before onset, with roughly 70% sensitivity and more than 72% specificity. Sample size was not statistically predetermined, and blinding of investigators to group allocation was not performed. Ophthalmopathy was separated from stable hyperthyroidism by a 13 V-J signature model, with about 86% sensitivity and approximately 81% specificity obtained in cross-validation and 80%/75% obtained in testing.

Sequenced material: blood. The sequence links TRBV6-5 to TRBJ1-1; confidence is insufficient to name the D gene. The receptor comes from a woman between 18 and 29 years old with Graves' hyperthyroidism. This receptor carries the CDR3 CASSYLQNTEAFF. The DNA sequence reads TGTGCCAGCAGTTACTTACAGAACACTGAAGCTTTCTTT.